This T cell receptor beta chain was identified during a study of shared clonotypes between healthy human individuals. Study-level information: Every donor yielded three CD4 naive, three CD4 memory, two CD8 naive and one CD8 memory plate.

Measured with immunoSEQ multiplex PCR; TCRdb has only the in-frame clones, and not every one. The sample consists of roughly 2.5 million clones, approximately 94% of them appearing once. V dropped 2 bases and J dropped 5 bases, with 6 bases sitting between them. This CDR3 is built from 12 residues. CDR1 and CDR2 (germline): MGHRA, YSYEKL. Healthy and HIV-negative, the adult donors had no recent acute infections or vaccinations. Every donor was a Caucasian adult from Nashville, Tennessee. This clone was counted a few times. The sequenced sample consisted of naive CD4+ T cells sorted from blood. Subset defined: CD45RA+ positively selected. The sequence was collected from a man younger than 30 in good health. The gene calls are TRBV4-1 and TRBJ1-1, with no clear D. The DNA of the CDR3 is TGCGCCAGCAGCCAACGCGGAACTGAAGCTTTCTTT. Protein sequence: CASSQRGTEAFF.